This T cell receptor beta chain was profiled in a study of cytomegalovirus exposure and HLA in healthy donors. PCR employed 60 Vbeta and 13 Jbeta primers. TCRdb's table, derived via immunoSEQ multiplex PCR, lists solely in-frame clones and lacks some. The sample lists fewer than 70,000 clones, approximately 70% occurring once. V lost 6 bases, J lost 6 bases, and 3 bases stayed unmatched. Looked up from germline, CDR1 is SGHVS and CDR2 is FQNEAQ. The CDR3 runs to 12 residues. This clonotype was sampled from a man in his forties or fifties in good health and CMV-seronegative. This chain links TRBV7-8 with TRBJ2-3, with TRBD2 matching over 7 bases. The specimen was PBMCs. CDR3 amino acids: CASSFGGDTQYF. Here the CDR3 DNA reads TGTGCCAGCAGTTTCGGGGGGGATACGCAGTATTTT.